The entry that follows covers one TCR beta chain sequence. The data were taken from a study of cytomegalovirus exposure and HLA in healthy donors. PCR primers comprised 60 Vbeta and 13 Jbeta primers. The protocol was immunoSEQ multiplex PCR, while the TCRdb copy is restricted to in-frame clones and leaves out a portion. The sample records 150,000 to 200,000 clones, about three quarters being singletons. Trimming at V came to 6 bases and at J to 2 bases, leaving 15 bases not matched to a gene. Germline V gene data show CDR1 as MDHEN and CDR2 as SYDVKM. This CDR3 comprises 18 residues. The sequence derives from a woman in her twenties or thirties in good health and CMV-seropositive. The chain employs TRBV28 and TRBJ2-2, with 7 bases fitting TRBD1. Material: PBMCs. CDR3 DNA sequence: TGTGCCAGCAGCCCCTTGACAGGGAAGCTCCATAACACCGGGGAGCTGTTTTTT. Its translation: CASSPLTGKLHNTGELFF.